What follows are 2 T cell receptor beta chains derived from one specimen sequenced in a study of shared clonotypes between healthy human individuals. This table comes from immunoSEQ multiplex PCR, and its TCRdb copy is limited to in-frame clones, with some not included. This table holds just over 2,000,000 clones, 90% to 95% found once. Material: naive CD4+ T cells sorted from blood. Specified subset: CD45RA+ positively selected. These TCRs come from a man in his late teens or twenties in good health.

The V call is TRBV5-4, the J call TRBJ1-3; 8 bases agree with TRBD1. The trim removed 2 bases at V and 1 base at J, leaving 8 bases unmatched. Germline V gene lookup returns CDR1 SGHNT and CDR2 YYREEE (reference sequence). The CDR3 covers 17 residues. CDR3 bases: TGTGCCAGCAGCTTCTCGACAGGGGTGAAATCTGGAAACACCATATATTTT. Translated: CASSFSTGVKSGNTIYF.

V gene TRBV6-4 combines with J gene TRBJ1-1, with 7 bases that match TRBD1. Per germline, CDR1 MRHNA and CDR2 SNTAGT. Trimming removed 3 bases from V and 7 bases from J; junction bases left unmatched: 11. The CDR3 loop spans 15 amino acids. CDR3 nucleotides: TGTGCCAGCAGTGAATCGGGCAGGGGGACTGGTGAAGCTTTCTTT. Translation gives CASSESGRGTGEAFF.